This T cell receptor (beta chain) was retrieved from a study of blood T cell repertoires in COVID-19. Background on the study: COVID-19 samples from acute and convalescent phases originated in the United States, Italy and Spain. T cells, B-cell-depleted T cells, or PBMCs provided the cDNA or gDNA that served as material.

The germline V gene has CDR1 LNHDA and CDR2 SQIVND (reference sequence). Trimming pared 3 bases from V and 6 bases from J, leaving 9 bases between. This CDR3 region has 13 residues. A remark on this clone: The same CDR3 is also encoded by other DNA sequences in this sample.

Under the authors' procedure: Counts of nucleated cells, estimated from reference gene primer amplification, were obtained. Sequencing was performed with immunoSEQ multiplex PCR; in TCRdb, only in-frame clones are kept and a portion is missing. V, J and clone size derive from that table, while D and trimming were established from the DNA sequence. The data hold 65,000 to 95,000 clones, with about three quarters observed a single time. The sequenced material came from peripheral blood. This receptor was obtained from a middle-aged man with active or convalescent COVID-19. This rearrangement joins TRBV19 to TRBJ1-5; a possible D gene is TRBD1 (5 bases). CDR3 bases: TGTGCCAGTAGTATTGCCGGGGGTCAGCCCCAGCATTTT. Its protein product is CASSIAGGQPQHF.